The 32 T cell receptor beta chains in this list originate from one sample, sequenced in a study of T-cell reconstitution after alpha-beta-depleted transplantation in children. Unique molecular identifiers featured in how the TCRbeta library was prepared. TCRdb ran MiXCR on the PCR reads and lists one entry per CDR3 protein. The sample lists around 18,000 distinct CDR3 sequences, about 5% occurring once. Specimen: PBMCs, collected before TCRalphabeta/CD19-depleted stem cell transplant. These receptors all come from a boy under 18 with acute lymphoblastic leukemia, due to receive a stem cell transplant.

This clonotype was counted at least ten times. The V gene is TRBV11-2, the J gene TRBJ2-3; the match to TRBD2 covers 7 bases. The CDR3 consists of 16 residues. Germline-derived CDR1 and CDR2 are SGHAT and FQNNGV. V was clipped by 5 bases and J by 1 base; unmatched bases: 9. In DNA, the CDR3 is TGTGCCAGCAGCCTCTCGGGGGGTAGGGGCACAGATACGCAGTATTTT. Its translation is CASSLSGGRGTDTQYF. The full variable domain, with the rest looked up from reference TRBV11-2 and TRBJ2-3, is EAGVAQSPRYKIIEKRQSVAFWCNPISGHATLYWYQQILGQGPKLLIQFQNNGVVDDSQLPKDRFSAERLKGVDSTLKIQPAKLEDSAVYLCASSLSGGRGTDTQYFGPGTRLTVL.

This clonotype was seen many times. The CDR3 spells CASSPGGYEQYF. CDR3 nucleotide sequence: TGTGCCAGCAGCCCGGGGGGTTACGAGCAGTACTTC. This chain links TRBV9 with TRBJ2-7; TRBD2 aligns across 7 bases. The V and J ends lost 4 bases and 4 bases, in that order; junction bases with no gene match: 2. The CDR3 sequence is 12 residues long. CDR1 SGDLS and CDR2 YYNGEE come from the germline V gene.

This clonotype came up many times. The rearrangement uses TRBV15 and TRBJ1-1; D remains ambiguous. Looked up from germline, CDR1 is LNHNV and CDR2 is YYDKDF (reference sequence). This CDR3 has 13 residues. With 5 bases removed from V and 5 bases from J, the gap between germline ends came to 12 bases. CDR3 amino acids: CATSLPQFTEAFF. The CDR3 DNA reads TGTGCCACCAGCCTCCCCCAATTTACTGAAGCTTTCTTT.

This clonotype appeared many times. V and J are TRBV5-1 and TRBJ1-1, with D possibly TRBD1 on 5 matching bases. Trimming cost V 0 bases and J 5 bases, with 32 bases left between them. CDR1 and CDR2 from the germline V gene are SGHRS and YFSETQ. CDR3 size: 21 residues. The CDR3 here is CASSLDRIEDRLLRGGTEAFF. The DNA of the CDR3 is TGCGCCAGCAGCTTGGACCGGATTGAAGACAGACTCCTTCGGGGGGGAACTGAAGCTTTCTTT.

This clonotype was recorded at least ten times. The chain joins TRBV18 to TRBJ1-6; D gene uncertain. The CDR3 is made up of 14 amino acids. V was shortened by 2 bases and J by 7 bases, with 9 bases between the two germline ends. Germline V gene lookup returns CDR1 KGHSH and CDR2 LQKENI. DNA for the CDR3: TGTGCCAGCTCACCAGGCAACATAAATTCACCCCTCCACTTT. The encoded protein is CASSPGNINSPLHF.

A few counts support this clonotype. The chain is built from TRBV28 and TRBJ1-5, with D perhaps TRBD1 (6 bases). Germline loops: CDR1 MDHEN, CDR2 SYDVKM. V was clipped by 7 bases and J by 6 bases, with 22 bases between them. CDR3 length: 16 residues. The CDR3 region has the DNA TGTGCCAGCATTGCGGCGGGTGGGGCAGGGGCTCAGCCCCAGCATTTT. Translation: CASIAAGGAGAQPQHF.

This clonotype appeared many times. V gene TRBV5-1 combines with J gene TRBJ2-5, with 8 nucleotides matching TRBD1. This CDR3 region has 16 residues. The trim removed 4 bases at V and 1 base at J, leaving 9 bases unmatched. From germline, CDR1 is SGHRS and CDR2 YFSETQ. DNA of the CDR3: TGCGCCAGCAGCCTCAGGGGGCGCCCCCCCCAAGAGACCCAGTACTTC. Translation gives CASSLRGRPPQETQYF. Full variable domain (missing parts from reference TRBV5-1 and TRBJ2-5): KAGVTQTPRYLIKTRGQQVTLSCSPISGHRSVSWYQQTPGQGLQFLFEYFSETQRNKGNFPGRFSGRQFSNSRSEMNVSTLELGDSALYLCASSLRGRPPQETQYFGPGTRLLVL.

This clonotype was seen many times. The rearrangement joins TRBV5-1 to TRBJ2-2, with D maybe TRBD2 (6 bases). Germline CDR1 SGHRS, CDR2 YFSETQ. This CDR3 is built from 15 residues. Trimming removed 3 bases at V and 0 bases at J, with 9 bases between. The CDR3 coding sequence is TGCGCCAGCAGCTCGGGGGTCTCGAACACCGGGGAGCTGTTTTTT. Protein: CASSSGVSNTGELFF.

Ten or more counts support this clonotype. The chain couples TRBV4-3 to TRBJ2-3, with a possible D match to TRBD2 (5 bases). In germline, CDR1 is LGHNA, CDR2 YSLEER. V dropped 1 base and J dropped 9 bases, with 11 bases sitting between them. The CDR3 has 13 amino acids. The CDR3 DNA follows: TGCGCCAGCAGCCAAGGAATCTGGGAGACGCAGTATTTT. Amino acid sequence: CASSQGIWETQYF.

This clonotype was recorded many times. The V call is TRBV28, the J call TRBJ2-1, with 10 nucleotides matching TRBD2. Looked up from germline, CDR1 is MDHEN and CDR2 is SYDVKM. CDR3 size: 18 residues. The V gene end was trimmed by 1 base and the J gene end by 0 bases; junction bases not matched to a gene: 6. CDR3 nucleotide sequence: TGTGCCAGCAGTTTATCCGTGGCTAGCGGGAGCTCCTACAATGAGCAGTTCTTC. The encoded protein is CASSLSVASGSSYNEQFF. The full variable domain, rest sourced from reference TRBV28 and TRBJ2-1, is DVKVTQSSRYLVKRTGEKVFLECVQDMDHENMFWYRQDPGLGLRLIYFSYDVKMKEKGDIPEGYSVSREKKERFSLILESASTNQTSMYLCASSLSVASGSSYNEQFFGPGTRLTVL.

This clonotype has a count of ten or more. The CDR3 nucleotides read TGTGCCAGCACGGGCTCTGTTAGGCCCCTCCACTTT. Translation: CASTGSVRPLHF. V usage is TRBV6-2 or TRBV6-3 and J usage is TRBJ1-6; the D is unclear. Looked up from germline, CDR1 is MNHEY and CDR2 is SVGEGT. The V end was cut by 7 bases, the J end by 13 bases, with 14 bases between. This CDR3 comprises 12 residues.

This clonotype was counted ten times or more. This chain uses TRBV6-1 with TRBJ2-3; the D is unclear. Germline V gene lookup returns CDR1 MNHNS and CDR2 SASEGT. The ends were cut back, 6 bases at V and 0 bases at J, with 7 bases in the middle. The CDR3 runs to 13 residues. The CDR3 loop is CASRDGSTDTQYF. The CDR3 nucleotides read TGTGCCAGCAGGGACGGGAGCACAGATACGCAGTATTTT.

This clonotype was seen ten or more times. The chain couples TRBV20-1 to TRBJ1-2; D possibly corresponds to TRBD1 (6 bases). The CDR3 runs 13 residues. V was trimmed by 1 base and J by 8 bases, leaving 14 bases between them. Germline loops: CDR1 DFQATT, CDR2 SNEGSKA (reference sequence). The CDR3 is CSARGTATRGYTF. The CDR3 DNA sequence: TGCAGTGCTAGAGGGACAGCGACGAGGGGCTACACCTTC.

This clonotype was detected only a few times. The chain is built from TRBV6-1 and TRBJ1-2, with D possibly being TRBD1 (6 bases). The V gene lost 7 bases and the J gene lost 4 bases, with 16 bases spanning the gap. The CDR3 has 14 amino acids. The V gene's germline CDR1 is MNHNS and CDR2 SASEGT. CDR3 region: CASTMARGPYGYTF. CDR3 DNA: TGTGCCAGCACCATGGCCCGGGGGCCCTATGGCTACACCTTC.

This clonotype came up many times. Germline is not matched at one junction end, which may reflect a read error. This chain joins TRBV20-1 and TRBJ1-1; TRBD1 matches 9 bases. The germline V gene encodes CDR1 DFQATT and CDR2 SNEGSKA (reference sequence). This CDR3 is 14 amino acids long. CDR3 residues: CSAMGTGLDTETFF. CDR3 in DNA: TGCAGTGCCATGGGGACAGGGTTGGACACTGAAACTTTCTTT.

Many counts were recorded for this clonotype. V gene TRBV11-2 combines with J gene TRBJ2-7; 12 bases map to TRBD1. Trimming took 4 bases from V and 2 from J; bases not matched to a gene: 0. Germline V gene sequence: CDR1 SGHAT, CDR2 FQNNGV. There are 14 residues in the CDR3. The CDR3 spells CASSWDRGPYEQYF. CDR3 sequence (DNA): TGTGCCAGCAGCTGGGACAGGGGGCCCTACGAGCAGTACTTC.

Many counts were recorded for this clonotype. The chain is built from TRBV11-2 and TRBJ2-5, with 11 bases fitting TRBD1. Germline V gives CDR1 SGHAT, CDR2 FQNNGV. The CDR3 contains 15 residues. V dropped 5 bases and J dropped 1; count of bases not matched to a gene: 3. CDR3: CASSPGTGGQETQYF. The CDR3 coding sequence is TGTGCCAGCAGCCCCGGGACAGGGGGCCAAGAGACCCAGTACTTC.

This clonotype was seen a single time. The V and J genes are TRBV12-3 or TRBV12-4 and TRBJ2-3, with 7 bases fitting TRBD1. CDR3 size: 14 residues. The ends lost 5 bases at V and 3 bases at J; junction bases unmatched: 5. In nucleotides, the CDR3 is TGTGCCAGCAGTAGAGACAGGGAAACAGATACGCAGTATTTT. Translated: CASSRDRETDTQYF.

This clonotype was seen at least ten times. The chain links TRBV19 to TRBJ1-5; D remains unclear. Between the trimmed V and J ends, which lost 3 bases and 0 bases, there was a span of 15 bases. CDR1 LNHDA and CDR2 SQIVND come from the germline V gene (reference sequence). The CDR3 length is 17 residues. The CDR3 spells CASSMYSGLYSNQPQHF. In DNA form, the CDR3 reads TGTGCCAGTAGTATGTACAGTGGGTTATATAGCAATCAGCCCCAGCATTTT.

This clonotype has ten or more counts. V and J are TRBV6-1 and TRBJ2-5, with TRBD1 matching 11 bases. CDR3 length: 14 residues. Trimming took 8 bases from V and 4 from J; bases not matched to a gene: 6. The germline V gene has CDR1 MNHNS and CDR2 SASEGT. CDR3 sequence reads: CASVDRGPRETQYF. The CDR3 coding sequence is TGTGCCAGCGTGGACAGGGGGCCAAGAGAGACCCAGTACTTC.

This clonotype was detected many times. The chain is built from TRBV11-3 and TRBJ2-1, with TRBD2 matching over 11 bases. Per the germline V gene, CDR1 is SGHNT and CDR2 is YENEEA. The V segment lost 7 bases and the J segment 9 bases; nucleotides outside the gene matches: 14. The CDR3 runs to 16 residues. CDR3 DNA sequence: TGTGCCAGCACCCACATGACTAGCGGGACAGAGGGTGAGCAGTTCTTC. This sequence encodes CASTHMTSGTEGEQFF.

By sample share, this clonotype is medium-sized. The V and J genes are TRBV12-3 or TRBV12-4 and TRBJ2-5; 10 bases are shared with TRBD2. V gave up 3 bases and J gave up 7 bases; unmatched junction bases: 8. The length of the CDR3 is 15 residues. The chain's CDR3 is CASSFGSSGRGTQYF. CDR3 sequence (DNA): TGTGCCAGCAGTTTTGGCTCTAGCGGGAGAGGGACCCAGTACTTC.

The sample holds many counts of this clonotype. The V call is TRBV28, the J call TRBJ1-5, with 10 nucleotides matching TRBD1. Germline lookup yields CDR1 MDHEN and CDR2 SYDVKM. Trimming at V came to 10 bases and at J to 6 bases, leaving 15 bases not matched to a gene. CDR3 length equals 16 residues. CDR3 bases: TGTGCCACCTATTCCAGGGACAGGGGTATCGGTCAGCCCCAGCATTTT. It codes for CATYSRDRGIGQPQHF.

This clonotype was seen many times. The J gene is TRBJ2-2, the V gene TRBV27; 10 nucleotides agree with TRBD1. This CDR3 has 16 amino acids. Germline V gene lookup returns CDR1 MNHEY and CDR2 SMNVEV (reference sequence). V lost 6 bases, J lost 6 bases, and 10 bases stayed unmatched. CDR3 bases: TGTGCCAGCAGCGACGACGGGACAGGGGCTGCCGGGGAGCTGTTTTTT. It translates to CASSDDGTGAAGELFF.

The J gene is TRBJ2-7, the V gene TRBV19; 9 bases agree with TRBD1. Per germline, CDR1 LNHDA and CDR2 SQIVND (reference sequence). This CDR3 has 14 amino acids. J lost 5 bases, V lost 6 bases, and 8 bases had no gene match. The CDR3 sequence is CASRDPGQGDEQYF. The CDR3 coding sequence is TGTGCCAGTAGAGATCCGGGACAGGGCGACGAGCAGTACTTC.

This clonotype appeared many times. CDR3 DNA: TGTGCCACTAAGGGAGAGGGGGAGTCCACCGGGGAGCTGTTTTTT. Translation gives CATKGEGESTGELFF. J is TRBJ2-2 and V is TRBV28; D possibly corresponds to TRBD1 (6 bases). V was shortened by 10 bases and J by 4 bases, with 19 bases between the two germline ends. This CDR3 is built from 15 residues. Germline CDR1 reads MDHEN; CDR2 reads SYDVKM.

This clonotype rates as medium-sized. The chain combines TRBV5-1 with TRBJ1-1; 7 positions agree with TRBD1. CDR1 is SGHRS, CDR2 YFSETQ, per germline. V trimming: 4 bases; J trimming: 4 bases; junction bases outside the gene matches: 1. The CDR3 runs to 12 residues. CDR3 in DNA: TGCGCCAGCAGCCGACAGGGCACTGAAGCTTTCTTT. Protein product: CASSRQGTEAFF.

The sample holds many counts of this clonotype. V and J are TRBV20-1 and TRBJ1-5; D may be TRBD1 (6 bases). This CDR3 region has 16 residues. V lost 3 bases and J lost 1, with 16 bases in between. The germline V gene encodes CDR1 DFQATT and CDR2 SNEGSKA (reference sequence). The CDR3 nucleotides are TGCAGTGCTAGCGGGCCGGGACACGGGAGCAATCAGCCCCAGCATTTT. As protein: CSASGPGHGSNQPQHF.

This clonotype was picked up many times. V and J are TRBV27 and TRBJ2-5; D might be TRBD1 (5 bases). This CDR3 contains 16 residues. Germline values: CDR1 MNHEY, CDR2 SMNVEV (reference sequence). The V and J ends lost 5 bases and 7 bases respectively, with 23 bases between them. The CDR3 here is CASSARSRGGVGTQYF. The CDR3 nucleotides are TGTGCCAGCAGTGCCCGCTCTAGGGGCGGAGTCGGGACCCAGTACTTC.

This clonotype was observed a handful of times. V gene TRBV19 combines with J gene TRBJ2-5; 11 bases map to TRBD1. The CDR3 consists of 17 residues. Germline V gene data show CDR1 as LNHDA and CDR2 as SQIVND (reference sequence). The V and J ends lost 6 bases and 1 base, in that order; junction bases with no gene match: 10. The CDR3 region has the DNA TGTGCCAGTAGCCGCCGGGACAGGGGGTCTGTCCAAGAGACCCAGTACTTC. Its protein product is CASSRRDRGSVQETQYF.

This clonotype occurred many times. The rearrangement uses TRBV19 and TRBJ2-3; a possible D gene is TRBD2 (5 bases). Germline-derived CDR1 and CDR2 are LNHDA and SQIVND (reference sequence). The CDR3 is 16 residues long. The V end lost 5 bases, the J end lost 5 bases, and 20 bases lay between the germline ends. The CDR3 sequence: CASSSHPSRKEDTQYF. The DNA of the CDR3 is TGTGCCAGTAGTTCCCACCCTAGCCGGAAGGAAGATACGCAGTATTTT.

This clonotype was counted many times. The chain combines TRBV19 with TRBJ2-7, with a possible D match to TRBD2 (5 bases). V dropped 1 base and J dropped 0 bases, with 10 bases sitting between them. The CDR3 totals 15 residues. The germline V gene encodes CDR1 LNHDA and CDR2 SQIVND (reference sequence). The CDR3 here is CASSIGRGSSYEQYF. CDR3 bases: TGTGCCAGTAGTATAGGCCGGGGTAGCTCCTACGAGCAGTACTTC.